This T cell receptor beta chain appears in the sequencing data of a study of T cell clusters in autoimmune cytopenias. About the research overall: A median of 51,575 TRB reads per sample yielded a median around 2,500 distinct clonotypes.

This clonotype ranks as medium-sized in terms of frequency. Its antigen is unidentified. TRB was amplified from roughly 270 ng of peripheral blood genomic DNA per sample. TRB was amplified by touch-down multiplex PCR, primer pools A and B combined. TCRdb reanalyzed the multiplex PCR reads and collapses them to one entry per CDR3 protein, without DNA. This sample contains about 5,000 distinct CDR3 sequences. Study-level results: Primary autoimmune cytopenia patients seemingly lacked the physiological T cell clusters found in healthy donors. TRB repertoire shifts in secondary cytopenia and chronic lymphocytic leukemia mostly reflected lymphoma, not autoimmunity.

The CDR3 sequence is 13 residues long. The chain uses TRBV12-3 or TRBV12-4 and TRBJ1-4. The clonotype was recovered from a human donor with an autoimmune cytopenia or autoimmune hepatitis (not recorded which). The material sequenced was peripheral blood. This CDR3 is CASSSSGEEKLFF.